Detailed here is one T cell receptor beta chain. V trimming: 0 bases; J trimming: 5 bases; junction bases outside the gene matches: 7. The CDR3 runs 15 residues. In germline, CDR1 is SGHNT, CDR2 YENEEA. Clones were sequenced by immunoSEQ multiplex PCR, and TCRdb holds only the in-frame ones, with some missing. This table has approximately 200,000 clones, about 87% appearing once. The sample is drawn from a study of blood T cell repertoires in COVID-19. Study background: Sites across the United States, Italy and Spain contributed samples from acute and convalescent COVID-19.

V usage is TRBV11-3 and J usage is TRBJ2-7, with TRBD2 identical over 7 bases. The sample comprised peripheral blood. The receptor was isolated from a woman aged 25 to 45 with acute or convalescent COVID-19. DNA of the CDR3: TGTGCCAGCAGCTTAGATTACAGGACTAGTAACGAGCAGTACTTC. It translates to CASSLDYRTSNEQYF.